This is a list of T cell receptor beta chains from one sample in a study of T-cell reconstitution after alpha-beta-depleted transplantation in children. MiXCR, applied by TCRdb to the PCR reads, yields one record per CDR3 protein. The table lists approximately 430,000 distinct CDR3 sequences, under 20% of them singletons, with about 32% in the top ten. Specimen: PBMCs, mostly from graft donor cells, collected 360 days after TCRalphabeta/CD19-depleted stem cell transplant. These receptors were obtained from a boy under three years old who had a stem cell transplant for Wiskott-Aldrich syndrome, so the T cells may come from the graft donor. Each CDR3 is given with its conserved first and last residue. The D gene is left open where the match is weak. Size is omitted from some rows. Given values are once, few, many or a class for expanded clones.

J: TRBJ2-5; size: NA; V: TRBV7-9; D: NA; length: 14; CDR3: CASSLAPGQETQYF; DNA: TGTGCCAGCAGCTTAGCGCCAGGGCAAGAGACCCAGTACTTC
J: TRBJ2-1; size: few; V: TRBV11-2; D: TRBD2; length: 14; CDR3: CASSLTSDHNEQFF; DNA: TGTGCCAGCAGCCTGACTAGCGACCACAATGAGCAGTTCTTC
J: TRBJ1-2; size: few; V: TRBV10-3; D: TRBD1; length: 14; CDR3: CATSTGEENYGYTF; DNA: TGTGCCACTTCAACAGGGGAGGAGAACTATGGCTACACCTTC
J: TRBJ2-2; size: NA; V: TRBV4-2; D: NA; length: 17; CDR3: CASSQDQGRERSGELFF; DNA: TGTGCCAGCAGCCAAGATCAGGGCCGAGAAAGGTCCGGGGAGCTGTTTTTT
J: TRBJ2-1; size: few; V: TRBV7-9; D: TRBD2; length: 16; CDR3: CASSLPGLAMDNEQFF; DNA: TGTGCCAGCAGCCTACCGGGACTAGCTATGGACAATGAGCAGTTCTTC
J: TRBJ2-5; size: few; V: TRBV6-5; D: NA; length: 13; CDR3: CASSYWAGETQYF; DNA: TGTGCCAGCAGTTACTGGGCTGGGGAGACCCAGTACTTC
J: TRBJ2-5; size: NA; V: TRBV7-9; D: TRBD2; length: 17; CDR3: CASSLTRLRLAEETQYF; DNA: TGTGCCAGCAGCTTAACTCGGTTAAGACTAGCGGAAGAGACCCAGTACTTC
J: TRBJ2-3; size: few; V: TRBV5-1; D: NA; length: 16; CDR3: CASSFRTALGADTQYF; DNA: TGCGCCAGCAGCTTTCGGACGGCCCTTGGCGCAGATACGCAGTATTTT
J: TRBJ2-7; size: NA; V: TRBV25-1; D: NA; length: 14; CDR3: CASSEAGVAYEQYF; DNA: TGTGCCAGCAGTGAGGCAGGGGTGGCCTACGAGCAGTACTTC
J: TRBJ2-3; size: NA; V: TRBV4-2; D: NA; length: 14; CDR3: CASSQEQPTDTQYF; DNA: TGTGCCAGCAGCCAAGAACAGCCGACAGATACGCAGTATTTT
J: TRBJ2-1; size: few; V: TRBV12-3/TRBV12-4; D: NA; length: 14; CDR3: CASSFNRSYNEQFF; DNA: TGTGCCAGCAGTTTTAATAGATCCTACAATGAGCAGTTCTTC
J: TRBJ2-7; size: NA; V: TRBV7-9; D: NA; length: 14; CDR3: CASSFPRATYEQYF; DNA: TGTGCCAGCAGCTTCCCACGGGCAACCTACGAGCAGTACTTC
J: TRBJ2-1; size: NA; V: TRBV7-9; D: NA; length: 16; CDR3: CASSLGGGGGYNEQFF; DNA: TGTGCCAGCAGCTTAGGAGGAGGGGGGGGCTACAATGAGCAGTTCTTC
J: TRBJ2-7; size: NA; V: TRBV5-6; D: NA; length: 13; CDR3: CASSLEGKREQYF; DNA: TGTGCCAGCAGCTTGGAGGGAAAACGCGAGCAGTACTTC
J: TRBJ2-7; size: many; V: TRBV4-1; D: NA; length: 15; CDR3: CASSPLGITSYEQYF; DNA: TGCGCCAGCAGCCCTCTAGGTATTACCTCCTACGAGCAGTACTTC
J: TRBJ1-6; size: NA; V: TRBV12-3/TRBV12-4; D: NA; length: 14; CDR3: CASREQGYNSPLHF; DNA: TGTGCCAGCAGGGAACAAGGATATAATTCACCCCTCCACTTT
J: TRBJ2-7; size: NA; V: TRBV7-2; D: TRBD1; length: 13; CDR3: CASRKTGGYEQYF; DNA: TGTGCCAGCAGGAAGACAGGGGGCTACGAGCAGTACTTC
J: TRBJ2-2; size: NA; V: TRBV7-2; D: NA; length: 16; CDR3: CASSPFTGTNTGELFF; DNA: TGTGCCAGCAGCCCATTCACAGGGACTAACACCGGGGAGCTGTTTTTT
J: TRBJ2-7; size: NA; V: TRBV21-1; D: NA; length: 15; CDR3: CASSKVRDRIYEQYF; DNA: TGTGCCAGCAGCAAAGTTAGGGACAGGATCTACGAGCAGTACTTC
J: TRBJ2-7; size: few; V: TRBV5-1; D: NA; length: 14; CDR3: CASSLGVEGYEQYF; DNA: TGCGCCAGCAGCTTGGGGGTAGAAGGCTACGAGCAGTACTTC
J: TRBJ2-1; size: NA; V: TRBV30; D: TRBD2; length: 14; CDR3: CAWRKLAGGHEQFF; DNA: TGTGCCTGGAGGAAACTAGCGGGAGGTCATGAGCAGTTCTTC
J: TRBJ1-1; size: NA; V: TRBV3-1; D: NA; length: 13; CDR3: CASSQLVNTEAFF; DNA: TGTGCCAGCAGCCAGTTGGTGAACACTGAAGCTTTCTTT
J: TRBJ2-3; size: NA; V: TRBV28; D: TRBD1; length: 14; CDR3: CAAQRDRAADTQYF; DNA: TGTGCCGCGCAGCGGGACAGGGCGGCAGATACGCAGTATTTT
J: TRBJ2-3; size: NA; V: TRBV24-1; D: NA; length: 14; CDR3: CATSDLRGTDTQYF; DNA: TGTGCCACCAGTGATTTAAGGGGGACAGATACGCAGTATTTT
J: TRBJ2-5; size: few; V: TRBV5-6; D: NA; length: 15; CDR3: CASSSPGPAKETQYF; DNA: TGTGCCAGCAGCTCACCGGGACCCGCAAAAGAGACCCAGTACTTC
J: TRBJ2-7; size: NA; V: TRBV7-9; D: NA; length: 8; CDR3: CASSPTDF; DNA: TGTGCCAGCAGCCCGACGGACTTC
J: TRBJ2-7; size: NA; V: TRBV10-3; D: TRBD2; length: 14; CDR3: CAIRPSGRDSEQYF; DNA: TGTGCCATCAGACCTAGCGGGAGGGATTCCGAGCAGTACTTC
J: TRBJ2-1; size: NA; V: TRBV24-1; D: NA; length: 16; CDR3: CATSDLGSSSYNEQFF; DNA: TGTGCCACCAGTGATTTGGGGTCTAGCTCCTACAATGAGCAGTTCTTC
J: TRBJ2-7; size: few; V: TRBV23-1; D: NA; length: 19; CDR3: CASSQSPGLPFSGAYEQYF; DNA: TGCGCCAGCAGTCAATCTCCGGGACTTCCATTCAGTGGGGCCTACGAGCAGTACTTC
J: TRBJ2-3; size: NA; V: TRBV2; D: NA; length: 14; CDR3: CASSGTETSGTQYF; DNA: TGTGCCAGCAGTGGGACAGAAACCAGCGGTACGCAGTATTTT
J: TRBJ2-1; size: few; V: TRBV21-1; D: NA; length: 17; CDR3: CASSLQKGSEGDNEQFF; DNA: TGTGCCAGCAGCCTCCAGAAGGGGAGCGAGGGAGACAATGAGCAGTTCTTC
J: TRBJ2-5; size: NA; V: TRBV29-1; D: NA; length: 15; CDR3: CSVVSRGGSLETQYF; DNA: TGCAGCGTTGTGAGCAGGGGAGGCTCTTTGGAGACCCAGTACTTC
J: TRBJ2-7; size: NA; V: TRBV4-3; D: NA; length: 15; CDR3: CASSQGQHSSYEQYF; DNA: TGCGCCAGCAGCCAAGGACAGCACAGCTCCTACGAGCAGTACTTC
J: TRBJ2-3; size: NA; V: TRBV12-3/TRBV12-4; D: NA; length: 16; CDR3: CASSLLEGGGTDTQYF; DNA: TGTGCCAGCAGTTTATTAGAAGGCGGGGGCACAGATACGCAGTATTTT
J: TRBJ2-5; size: NA; V: TRBV20-1; D: NA; length: 13; CDR3: CSARVAGQETQYF; DNA: TGCAGTGCTAGAGTAGCAGGCCAAGAGACCCAGTACTTC
J: TRBJ2-7; size: few; V: TRBV5-1; D: NA; length: 13; CDR3: CASSLPGAYEQYF; DNA: TGCGCCAGCAGCTTGCCAGGGGCCTACGAGCAGTACTTC
J: TRBJ2-5; size: NA; V: TRBV12-3/TRBV12-4; D: NA; length: 15; CDR3: CASSLDGTPQETQYF; DNA: TGTGCCAGCAGTTTGGACGGGACACCGCAAGAGACCCAGTACTTC
J: TRBJ2-1; size: NA; V: TRBV20-1; D: TRBD2; length: 13; CDR3: CSARRTSVNEQFF; DNA: TGCAGTGCCCGAAGGACTAGCGTTAATGAGCAGTTCTTC
J: TRBJ2-2; size: NA; V: TRBV25-1; D: NA; length: 15; CDR3: CASRSTDTYTGELFF; DNA: TGTGCCAGCAGATCCACGGACACTTACACCGGGGAGCTGTTTTTT
J: TRBJ2-5; size: NA; V: TRBV5-1; D: TRBD1; length: 16; CDR3: CASSPNPGQGRETQYF; DNA: TGCGCCAGCAGCCCCAATCCGGGACAGGGTAGAGAGACCCAGTACTTC
J: TRBJ1-6; size: NA; V: TRBV5-1; D: TRBD1; length: 14; CDR3: CASSFGTVGSPLHF; DNA: TGCGCCAGCAGCTTCGGGACAGTTGGCTCACCCCTCCACTTT
J: TRBJ2-3; size: few; V: TRBV4-2; D: NA; length: 14; CDR3: CASSRDRSTDTQYF; DNA: TGTGCCAGCAGTCGCGACAGGTCGACAGATACGCAGTATTTT
J: TRBJ2-2; size: few; V: TRBV10-3; D: NA; length: 14; CDR3: CAITGLRGTGELFF; DNA: TGTGCCATCACCGGGCTTAGGGGAACCGGGGAGCTGTTTTTT
J: TRBJ2-1; size: few; V: TRBV24-1; D: NA; length: 14; CDR3: CATSDFHGGDRQFF; DNA: TGTGCCACCAGTGATTTTCATGGGGGGGACAGGCAGTTCTTC
J: TRBJ2-7; size: NA; V: TRBV10-2; D: NA; length: 15; CDR3: CASSDPGAGTGEQYF; DNA: TGCGCCAGCAGTGACCCGGGAGCGGGTACGGGTGAGCAGTACTTC
J: TRBJ2-5; size: NA; V: TRBV20-1; D: NA; length: 15; CDR3: CSARDRRGPEETQYF; DNA: TGCAGTGCTAGAGATCGCAGGGGACCCGAAGAGACCCAGTACTTC
J: TRBJ2-3; size: NA; V: TRBV20-1; D: NA; length: 11; CDR3: CSASVTSTQYF; DNA: TGCAGTGCTAGTGTGACTAGTACGCAGTATTTT
J: TRBJ2-7; size: NA; V: TRBV5-6; D: TRBD2; length: 18; CDR3: CASSQAATSGRRAYEQYF; DNA: TGTGCCAGCAGCCAGGCCGCTACTAGCGGGAGGAGAGCGTACGAGCAGTACTTC
J: TRBJ2-7; size: NA; V: TRBV3-1; D: TRBD2; length: 15; CDR3: CASSQSLAGAYEQYF; DNA: TGTGCCAGCAGCCAGAGCCTAGCGGGAGCCTACGAGCAGTACTTC
J: TRBJ2-7; size: few; V: TRBV9; D: NA; length: 14; CDR3: CASSAGDIPYEQYF; DNA: TGTGCCAGCAGCGCGGGGGACATCCCCTACGAGCAGTACTTC
J: TRBJ1-1; size: NA; V: TRBV12-3/TRBV12-4; D: NA; length: 14; CDR3: CASRPRGRRTEAFF; DNA: TGTGCCAGCAGGCCCAGGGGCCGCCGGACTGAAGCTTTCTTT
J: TRBJ2-3; size: few; V: TRBV10-3; D: TRBD1; length: 15; CDR3: CAISSGQRGTDTQYF; DNA: TGTGCCATCAGTTCGGGACAGAGGGGCACAGATACGCAGTATTTT
J: TRBJ2-7; size: many; V: TRBV27; D: TRBD1; length: 14; CDR3: CASSLGGQLYEQYF; DNA: TGTGCCAGCAGTTTAGGGGGACAGCTCTACGAGCAGTACTTC
J: TRBJ1-2; size: NA; V: TRBV18; D: NA; length: 13; CDR3: CASSRARVDGYTF; DNA: TGTGCCAGCTCACGAGCCAGGGTGGATGGCTACACCTTC
J: TRBJ2-2; size: NA; V: TRBV3-1; D: NA; length: 13; CDR3: CASSQLVIGELFF; DNA: TGTGCCAGCAGCCAACTAGTCATCGGGGAGCTGTTTTTT
J: TRBJ2-7; size: NA; V: TRBV3-1; D: NA; length: 14; CDR3: CASSPSGETYEQYF; DNA: TGTGCCAGCAGCCCCTCGGGGGAGACCTACGAGCAGTACTTC
J: TRBJ2-6; size: NA; V: TRBV6-5; D: TRBD1; length: 18; CDR3: CASSYNRGRVSGANVLTF; DNA: TGTGCCAGCAGTTACAACAGGGGAAGGGTCTCTGGGGCCAACGTCCTGACTTTC
J: TRBJ2-5; size: few; V: TRBV7-8; D: TRBD2; length: 17; CDR3: CASSPRIGTSVQETQYF; DNA: TGTGCCAGCAGCCCCAGGATAGGGACTAGCGTTCAAGAGACCCAGTACTTC
J: TRBJ1-1; size: NA; V: TRBV10-2; D: NA; length: 12; CDR3: CARILQNTEAFF; DNA: TGCGCCAGGATACTACAGAACACTGAAGCTTTCTTT